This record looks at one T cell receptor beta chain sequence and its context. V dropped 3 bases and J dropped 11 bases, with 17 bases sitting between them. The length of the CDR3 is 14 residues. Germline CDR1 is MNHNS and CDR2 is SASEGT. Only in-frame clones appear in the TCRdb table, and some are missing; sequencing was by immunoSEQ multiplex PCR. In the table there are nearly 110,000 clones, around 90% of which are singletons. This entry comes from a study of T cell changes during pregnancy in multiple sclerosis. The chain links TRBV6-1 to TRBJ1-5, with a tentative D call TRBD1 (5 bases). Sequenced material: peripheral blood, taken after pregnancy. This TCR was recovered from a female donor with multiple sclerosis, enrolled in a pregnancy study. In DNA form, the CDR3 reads TGTGCCAGCAGTGATCCGGGCCGACGGGGGACCCAGCATTTT. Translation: CASSDPGRRGTQHF.